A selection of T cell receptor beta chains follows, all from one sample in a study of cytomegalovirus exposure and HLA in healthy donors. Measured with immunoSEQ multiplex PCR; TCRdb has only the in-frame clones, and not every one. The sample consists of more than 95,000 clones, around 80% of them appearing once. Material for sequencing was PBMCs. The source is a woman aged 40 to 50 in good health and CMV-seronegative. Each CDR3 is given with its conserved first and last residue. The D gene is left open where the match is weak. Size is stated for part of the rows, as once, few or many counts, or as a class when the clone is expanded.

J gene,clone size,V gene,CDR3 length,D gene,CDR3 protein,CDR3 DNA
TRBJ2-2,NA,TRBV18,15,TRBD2,CASSPREFYGGELFF,TGTGCCAGCTCACCGCGGGAGTTTTATGGCGGGGAGCTGTTTTTT
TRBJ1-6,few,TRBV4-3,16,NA,CASSQDRGNRNSPLHF,TGCGCCAGCAGCCAAGATCGAGGGAACCGTAATTCACCCCTCCACTTT
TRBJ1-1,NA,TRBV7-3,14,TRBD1,CASSRQGRGTEAFF,TGTGCCAGCAGTCGACAGGGCAGGGGCACTGAAGCTTTCTTT
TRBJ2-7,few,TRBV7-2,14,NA,CASSLSGSIHEQYF,TGTGCCAGCAGCTTATCGGGGAGCATTCACGAGCAGTACTTC
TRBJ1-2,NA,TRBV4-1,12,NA,CASSLPRGGYTF,TGCGCCAGCAGCCTCCCAAGGGGTGGCTACACCTTC
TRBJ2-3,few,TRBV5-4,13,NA,CASSTQGPDTQYF,TGTGCCAGCAGCACACAGGGTCCAGATACGCAGTATTTT
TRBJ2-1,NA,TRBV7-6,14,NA,CASSPEEGYNEQFF,TGTGCCAGCAGCCCTGAGGAGGGGTACAATGAGCAGTTCTTC
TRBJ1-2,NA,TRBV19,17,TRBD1,CASSPRGTPVAMVGYTF,TGTGCCAGTAGCCCCAGGGGGACACCGGTAGCTATGGTCGGCTACACCTTC
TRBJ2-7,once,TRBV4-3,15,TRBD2,CASSQDLRERHEQYF,TGCGCCAGCAGCCAAGACTTGCGGGAGAGACACGAGCAGTACTTC
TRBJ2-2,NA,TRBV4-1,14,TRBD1,CASSHGQGSGELFF,TGCGCCAGCAGCCACGGACAGGGCTCCGGGGAGCTGTTTTTT
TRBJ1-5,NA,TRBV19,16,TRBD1,CASSGRQGYSNQPQHF,TGTGCCAGTAGCGGGCGACAGGGGTATAGCAATCAGCCCCAGCATTTT
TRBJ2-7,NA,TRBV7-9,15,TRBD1,CASSPRNRGNYEQYF,TGTGCCAGCAGCCCCCGCAACAGGGGGAACTACGAGCAGTACTTC
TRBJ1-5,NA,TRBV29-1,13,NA,CSVVGAPGQPQHF,TGCAGCGTTGTAGGGGCTCCAGGTCAGCCCCAGCATTTT
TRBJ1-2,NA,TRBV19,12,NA,CASSTGEYGYTF,TGTGCCAGTAGTACAGGGGAATATGGCTACACCTTC
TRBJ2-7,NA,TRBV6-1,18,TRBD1,CASSEAPSTGGLSYEQYF,TGTGCCAGCAGTGAAGCCCCCTCAACAGGGGGTTTATCCTACGAGCAGTACTTC
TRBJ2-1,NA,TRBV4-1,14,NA,CASSQDSSYNEQFF,TGCGCCAGCAGCCAAGACAGTTCCTACAATGAGCAGTTCTTC
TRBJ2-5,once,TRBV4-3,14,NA,CASSPGGVGEAQYF,TGCGCCAGCAGCCCAGGCGGGGTGGGGGAGGCCCAGTACTTC
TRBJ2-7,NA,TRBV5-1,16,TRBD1,CASSFRTGGMSYEQYF,TGCGCCAGCAGCTTTCGGACAGGGGGCATGTCCTACGAGCAGTACTTC
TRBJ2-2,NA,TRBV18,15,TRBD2,CASSPREGSTGELFF,TGTGCCAGCTCACCCAGGGAGGGGAGCACCGGGGAGCTGTTTTTT
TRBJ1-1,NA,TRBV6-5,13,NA,CASSYFLNTEAFF,TGTGCCAGCAGTTATTTCCTAAACACTGAAGCTTTCTTT
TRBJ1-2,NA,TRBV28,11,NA,CASGQPYGYTF,TGTGCCAGCGGACAGCCCTATGGCTACACCTTC
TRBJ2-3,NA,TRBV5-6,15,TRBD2,CASSLYSGSLDTQYF,TGTGCCAGCAGCTTGTATAGCGGGAGTTTGGATACGCAGTATTTT
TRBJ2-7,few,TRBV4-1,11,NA,CASSPGTGQYF,TGCGCCAGCAGCCCGGGAACTGGGCAGTACTTC
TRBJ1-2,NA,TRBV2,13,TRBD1,CASLQGAGNGYTF,TGTGCCAGTCTACAGGGGGCAGGCAATGGCTACACCTTC
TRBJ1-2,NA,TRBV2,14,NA,CASSDRVQDYGYTF,TGTGCCAGCAGTGACAGGGTGCAGGACTATGGCTACACCTTC
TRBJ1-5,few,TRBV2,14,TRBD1,CASTGDRVNQPQHF,TGTGCCAGCACTGGGGACAGGGTAAATCAGCCCCAGCATTTT
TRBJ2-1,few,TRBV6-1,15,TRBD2,CASSSGGRGHNEQFF,TGTGCCAGCAGCTCTGGCGGGAGGGGACACAATGAGCAGTTCTTC
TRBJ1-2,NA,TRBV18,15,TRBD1,CASSPGTGPNYGYTF,TGTGCCAGCTCACCCGGGACAGGTCCTAACTATGGCTACACCTTC